A selection of T cell receptor beta chains follows, all from one sample in a study of T cell responses to AZD1222 COVID-19 vaccine. Clones were read by immunoSEQ multiplex PCR, and TCRdb kept only the in-frame ones, dropping some. The sample lists more than 100,000 clones; roughly 91% were seen once. The sample here was peripheral blood, taken 28 days after the second AZD1222 dose. The receptors were sampled from an adult who received the AZD1222 COVID-19 vaccine. The CDR3 runs from the conserved cysteine through the conserved F or W. A D gene is named only where the DNA matches it firmly. Clone size is shown for a subset of rows, as once, few, many or a class of expanded clone.

d_gene: NA
abundance: NA
v_gene: TRBV5-1
j_gene: TRBJ2-1
CDR3nt: TGCGCCAGCAGCCCGCAGGCCCCCGAGCAGTTCTTC
CDR3aa: CASSPQAPEQFF

d_gene: NA
abundance: NA
v_gene: TRBV19
j_gene: TRBJ2-2
CDR3nt: TGTGCCAGTAATTTCGGGGGGAACACCGGGGAGCTGTTTTTT
CDR3aa: CASNFGGNTGELFF

d_gene: NA
abundance: NA
v_gene: TRBV5-1
j_gene: TRBJ1-2
CDR3nt: TGCGCCAGCAGCGACGACAGCGTCTATGGCTACACCTTC
CDR3aa: CASSDDSVYGYTF

d_gene: NA
abundance: NA
v_gene: TRBV12-3/TRBV12-4
j_gene: TRBJ1-2
CDR3nt: TGTGCCAGCAGTTTCCATTACGGCTACACCTTC
CDR3aa: CASSFHYGYTF

d_gene: TRBD2
abundance: NA
v_gene: TRBV11-2
j_gene: TRBJ2-3
CDR3nt: TGTGCCAGCAGCGGGGGGGTCACAGATACGCAGTATTTT
CDR3aa: CASSGGVTDTQYF

d_gene: TRBD1
abundance: NA
v_gene: TRBV5-4
j_gene: TRBJ1-1
CDR3nt: TGTGCCAGCAGCCAGTTAAATTCCGGGACAGGGGTTACTGAAGCTTTCTTT
CDR3aa: CASSQLNSGTGVTEAFF

d_gene: NA
abundance: NA
v_gene: TRBV7-2
j_gene: TRBJ2-1
CDR3nt: TGTGCCAGCAGCCATTGGACCAAAGGAGGGCATAATGAGCAGTTCTTC
CDR3aa: CASSHWTKGGHNEQFF

d_gene: TRBD1
abundance: NA
v_gene: TRBV5-6
j_gene: TRBJ1-2
CDR3nt: TGTGCCAGCAGCCGCCCCGACAGGGACTATGGCTACACCTTC
CDR3aa: CASSRPDRDYGYTF

d_gene: NA
abundance: NA
v_gene: TRBV6-2/TRBV6-3
j_gene: TRBJ2-7
CDR3nt: TGTGCCAGCAGTTACTCCGGGATTCAGTACGAGCAGTACTTC
CDR3aa: CASSYSGIQYEQYF

d_gene: NA
abundance: NA
v_gene: TRBV7-9
j_gene: TRBJ1-2
CDR3nt: TGTGCCAGCAGCTCCTCTGACTATGGCTACACCTTC
CDR3aa: CASSSSDYGYTF

d_gene: NA
abundance: NA
v_gene: TRBV19
j_gene: TRBJ2-7
CDR3nt: TGTGCCACCTCTCTGGGAGAACCGCTAATCTCCTACGAGCAGTACTTC
CDR3aa: CATSLGEPLISYEQYF

d_gene: TRBD1
abundance: NA
v_gene: TRBV13
j_gene: TRBJ1-1
CDR3nt: TGTGCCAGCAGCTGGACAGGGGGCGGCACTGAAGCTTTCTTT
CDR3aa: CASSWTGGGTEAFF

d_gene: TRBD2
abundance: NA
v_gene: TRBV12-5
j_gene: TRBJ2-2
CDR3nt: TGTGCTAGTGGCCCCGGACTAGCGGGAACCGGGGAGCTGTTTTTT
CDR3aa: CASGPGLAGTGELFF

d_gene: TRBD1
abundance: NA
v_gene: TRBV5-1
j_gene: TRBJ1-1
CDR3nt: TGCGCCAGCAGCAGTCAGGGGGCCCCCACTGAAGCTTTCTTT
CDR3aa: CASSSQGAPTEAFF

d_gene: NA
abundance: NA
v_gene: TRBV7-9
j_gene: TRBJ1-3
CDR3nt: TGTGCCAGCAGCTTAAGGCGAAGGGAACCCTCTGGAAACACCATATATTTT
CDR3aa: CASSLRRREPSGNTIYF

d_gene: TRBD1
abundance: once
v_gene: TRBV6-5
j_gene: TRBJ2-5
CDR3nt: TGTGCCACCACCCTTGGACAGGTCCAAGAGACCCAGTACTTC
CDR3aa: CATTLGQVQETQYF

d_gene: TRBD2
abundance: NA
v_gene: TRBV7-2
j_gene: TRBJ2-7
CDR3nt: TGTGCCAGCAGCCCGAGCGGGAGCTCCTACGAGCAGTACTTC
CDR3aa: CASSPSGSSYEQYF

d_gene: NA
abundance: NA
v_gene: TRBV2
j_gene: TRBJ1-2
CDR3nt: TGTGCCAGCAGGGCATGGGGGGCGCTCTATGGCTACACCTTC
CDR3aa: CASRAWGALYGYTF

d_gene: TRBD2
abundance: NA
v_gene: TRBV6-5
j_gene: TRBJ2-7
CDR3nt: TGTGCCAGCAGTTACCTTCTAGCGGGGGGAACCTACGAGCAGTACTTC
CDR3aa: CASSYLLAGGTYEQYF

d_gene: NA
abundance: once
v_gene: TRBV4-1
j_gene: TRBJ1-2
CDR3nt: TGCGCCAGCAGTCCCAGGACAGTGGGAGGGGATGGCTACACCTTC
CDR3aa: CASSPRTVGGDGYTF

d_gene: TRBD1
abundance: NA
v_gene: TRBV19
j_gene: TRBJ1-2
CDR3nt: TGTGCCAGTAGAGGGCAACAGGGGAACGGTTATGGCTACACCTTC
CDR3aa: CASRGQQGNGYGYTF

d_gene: NA
abundance: NA
v_gene: TRBV2
j_gene: TRBJ2-2
CDR3nt: TGTGCCAGCAGTGACCCCGGACGTCGCGCGAACACCGGGGAGCTGTTTTTT
CDR3aa: CASSDPGRRANTGELFF